This T cell receptor beta chain stems from a study of early stage breast cancer tumors. Overall study context: Each sample averaged around 9.4-fold read coverage.

CDR1 is SGHKS and CDR2 is YYEKEE in the germline V gene (reference sequence). The CDR3 is 15 residues long. The V segment lost 2 bases and the J segment 5 bases; nucleotides outside the gene matches: 8. Assay used: immunoSEQ multiplex PCR; TCRdb lists only in-frame clones, some missing. The sample gives tens of thousands of clones, 70% to 80% of which show up once; roughly 7.9% is in the top ten. The chain has TRBV5-5 and TRBJ2-5; 8 bases are a match to TRBD1. The sequence derives from a person aged 45-60 years with breast cancer. The sequenced sample consisted of blood. Here the CDR3 DNA reads TGTGCCAGCAGCTTCCAACGGACAGGGCGCGAGACCCAGTACTTC. Its protein product is CASSFQRTGRETQYF.